This TCR beta chain was recovered during a study of blood T cell repertoires in COVID-19. Background on the study: Acute and convalescent COVID-19 samples came from the United States, Italy and Spain. T cells, B-cell-depleted T cells, or PBMCs supplied cDNA or gDNA.

Original processing methods: Amplifying reference gene primers gave estimates of nucleated cell counts. Assay used: immunoSEQ multiplex PCR; TCRdb lists only in-frame clones, some missing. Clone size and V and J calls were adopted from that table, with D and trimming inferred from the DNA. Of about 120,000 clones in the sample, around 90% were seen once. Sequencing was done on a sample of peripheral blood. The TCR originated in a woman in her sixties or seventies with COVID-19, enrolled during active disease.

CDR3 loop: CASSPRGGYEQYF. The CDR3 nucleotides are TGTGCCAGCAGCCCTCGGGGGGGCTACGAGCAGTACTTC. This chain joins TRBV12-3 or TRBV12-4 and TRBJ2-7; 8 bases agree with TRBD2. The length of the CDR3 is 13 residues. Trimming removed 6 bases from V and 3 bases from J; junction bases left unmatched: 4.